A selection of T cell receptor beta chains follows, all from one sample in a study of T cell repertoires in cytomegalovirus infection. TCRdb processed the reads anew with MiXCR; each CDR3 protein has one entry. This table holds almost 500,000 distinct CDR3 sequences, about 11% found once. Source material: PBMCs. All receptors derive from a human donor in good health (CMV status not recorded). Some clones in this sample may be carry-over from other donors' samples. CDR3s leave out the opening cysteine and the closing phenylalanine or tryptophan. The order of the fields is J gene, V gene, CDR3 protein.

J: TRBJ1-1
V: TRBV6-5
CDR3: SCKGETEAF

J: TRBJ1-1
V: TRBV3-1
CDR3: ASRSGTALNTEAF

J: TRBJ2-7
V: TRBV12-3/TRBV12-4
CDR3: ASRYSGDRGSYEQY

J: TRBJ1-5
V: TRBV12-3/TRBV12-4
CDR3: ASSSRGGSNQPQH

J: TRBJ2-7
V: TRBV3-1
CDR3: ASSPRPDSGEQY

J: TRBJ1-5
V: TRBV5-1
CDR3: ASSEGGQGTQPQH

J: TRBJ1-5
V: TRBV5-1
CDR3: ASSLGRGDQPQH

J: TRBJ2-7
V: TRBV5-6
CDR3: ASSSGGVSEQY

J: TRBJ1-2
V: TRBV19
CDR3: ASSVGTGEYGYT

J: TRBJ1-5
V: TRBV20-1
CDR3: SARVGRAFNQPQH

J: TRBJ2-7
V: TRBV20-1
CDR3: SARRGISYEQY

J: TRBJ2-2
V: TRBV5-4
CDR3: ASSLYGIGTGELF

J: TRBJ2-1
V: TRBV18
CDR3: ASSPPDKILDEQF

J: TRBJ1-6
V: TRBV7-9
CDR3: ASSLDFSPLH

J: TRBJ2-1
V: TRBV7-9
CDR3: ASGRAYNEQF

J: TRBJ2-1
V: TRBV5-6
CDR3: ATLGGLNYNEQF

J: TRBJ1-3
V: TRBV15
CDR3: ATSIGGNTIY

J: TRBJ1-2
V: TRBV4-2
CDR3: ASSQGVFQEDGYT

J: TRBJ1-1
V: TRBV5-1
CDR3: ASSLLTATNTEAF

J: TRBJ1-5
V: TRBV20-1
CDR3: SAREGGNSNQPQH

J: TRBJ2-1
V: TRBV20-1
CDR3: SADLAGGPFDEQF

J: TRBJ2-7
V: TRBV6-5
CDR3: ASSRTLRGYYEQY

J: TRBJ1-2
V: TRBV2
CDR3: ASVLANYGYT

J: TRBJ2-1
V: TRBV7-2
CDR3: ASSLVAVSSSYNEQF

J: TRBJ2-7
V: TRBV10-3
CDR3: AISPTTSPNEQY

J: TRBJ2-3
V: TRBV24-1
CDR3: ATSDSTDTQY

J: TRBJ2-2
V: TRBV5-4
CDR3: ASSWTADNTGELF

J: TRBJ2-2
V: TRBV15
CDR3: ATLSVQNTGELF

J: TRBJ2-1
V: TRBV29-1
CDR3: SVVGAGNEQF

J: TRBJ2-7
V: TRBV20-1
CDR3: SARGTSGPRPSYEQY

J: TRBJ1-5
V: TRBV28
CDR3: ASSLRGPGNQPQH

J: TRBJ1-1
V: TRBV14
CDR3: ASSQDPGRMNTEAF

J: TRBJ1-1
V: TRBV6-1
CDR3: ASSPGTAIVAF